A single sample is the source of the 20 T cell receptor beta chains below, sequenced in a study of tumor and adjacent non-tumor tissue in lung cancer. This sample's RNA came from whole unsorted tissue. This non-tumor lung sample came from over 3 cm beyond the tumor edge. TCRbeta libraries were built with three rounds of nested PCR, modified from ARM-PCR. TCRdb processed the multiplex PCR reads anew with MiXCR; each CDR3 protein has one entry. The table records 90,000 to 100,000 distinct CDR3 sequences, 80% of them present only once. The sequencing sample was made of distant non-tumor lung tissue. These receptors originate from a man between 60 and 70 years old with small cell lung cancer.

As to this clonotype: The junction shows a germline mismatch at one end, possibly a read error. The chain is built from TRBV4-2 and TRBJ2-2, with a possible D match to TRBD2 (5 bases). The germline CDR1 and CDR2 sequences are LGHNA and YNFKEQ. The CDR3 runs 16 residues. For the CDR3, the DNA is TGTGCCAGTAGCCAAAATCTGAGGGCTAACACCGGGGAGCTGCTTTTT. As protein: CASSQNLRANTGELLF.

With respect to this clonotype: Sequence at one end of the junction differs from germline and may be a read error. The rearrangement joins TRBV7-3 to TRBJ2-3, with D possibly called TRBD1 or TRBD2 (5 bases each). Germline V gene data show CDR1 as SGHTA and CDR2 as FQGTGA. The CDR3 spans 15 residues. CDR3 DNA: TGTGCCAGCAGCTTACGAGAGGGGATGTCAGATACGCGGTATTTT. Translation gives CASSLREGMSDTRYF. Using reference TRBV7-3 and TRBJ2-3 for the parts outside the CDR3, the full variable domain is GAGVSQTPSNKVTEKGKYVELRCDPISGHTALYWYRQSLGQGPEFLIYFQGTGAADDSGLPNDRFFAVRPEGSVSTLKIQRTERGDSAVYLCASSLREGMSDTRYFGPGTRLTVL.

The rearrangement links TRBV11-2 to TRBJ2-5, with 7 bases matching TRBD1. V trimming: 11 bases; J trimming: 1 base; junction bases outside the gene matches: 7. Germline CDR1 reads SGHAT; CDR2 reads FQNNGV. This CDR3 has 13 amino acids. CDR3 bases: TGTGCCGGCAACTGGGACAGCCAAGAGACCCAGTACTTC. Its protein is CAGNWDSQETQYF.

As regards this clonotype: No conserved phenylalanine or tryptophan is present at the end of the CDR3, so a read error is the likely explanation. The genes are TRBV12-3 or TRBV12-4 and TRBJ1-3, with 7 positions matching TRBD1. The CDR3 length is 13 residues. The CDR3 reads CVSSRTGGNTIYS. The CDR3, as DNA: TGTGTCAGCAGTCGGACAGGAGGAAACACCATATATTCT.

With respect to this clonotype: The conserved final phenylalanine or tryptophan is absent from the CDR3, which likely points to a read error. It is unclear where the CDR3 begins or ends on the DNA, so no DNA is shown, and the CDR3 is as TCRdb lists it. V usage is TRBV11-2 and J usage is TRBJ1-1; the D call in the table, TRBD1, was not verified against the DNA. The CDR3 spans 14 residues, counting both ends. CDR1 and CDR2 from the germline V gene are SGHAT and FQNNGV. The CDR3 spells CASSLDPGYTETFI.

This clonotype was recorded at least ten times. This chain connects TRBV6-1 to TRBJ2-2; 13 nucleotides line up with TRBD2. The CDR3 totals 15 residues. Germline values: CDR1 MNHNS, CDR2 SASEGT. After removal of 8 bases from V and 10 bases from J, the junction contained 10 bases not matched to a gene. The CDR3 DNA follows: TGTGCCAGCTCCCCTCCCGGACTAGCGGGAGTGGAGCTGTTTTTT. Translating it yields CASSPPGLAGVELFF.

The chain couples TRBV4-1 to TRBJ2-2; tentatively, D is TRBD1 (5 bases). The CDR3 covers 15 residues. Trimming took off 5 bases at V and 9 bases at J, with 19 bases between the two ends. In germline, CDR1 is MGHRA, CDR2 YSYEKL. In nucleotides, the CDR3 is TGCGCCAGCAGCAACAGGTGGGCCTATACCCGGGAGCTGTTTTTT. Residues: CASSNRWAYTRELFF.

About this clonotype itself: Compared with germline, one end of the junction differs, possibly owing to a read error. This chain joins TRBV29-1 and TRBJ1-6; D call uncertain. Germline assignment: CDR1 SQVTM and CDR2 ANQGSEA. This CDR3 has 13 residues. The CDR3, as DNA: TGCATCGCGAGGAGCTCCTATAATTCGCCCCTCCACTTT. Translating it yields CIARSSYNSPLHF.

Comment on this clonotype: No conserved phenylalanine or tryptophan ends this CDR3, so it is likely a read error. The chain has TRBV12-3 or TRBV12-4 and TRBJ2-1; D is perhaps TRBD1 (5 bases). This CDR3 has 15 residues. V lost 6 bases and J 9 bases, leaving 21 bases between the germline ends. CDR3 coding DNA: TGTGCCAGCAGAAAAACATGGGGCTCATGGGTTGAGCAGTTCTCC. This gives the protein CASRKTWGSWVEQFS.

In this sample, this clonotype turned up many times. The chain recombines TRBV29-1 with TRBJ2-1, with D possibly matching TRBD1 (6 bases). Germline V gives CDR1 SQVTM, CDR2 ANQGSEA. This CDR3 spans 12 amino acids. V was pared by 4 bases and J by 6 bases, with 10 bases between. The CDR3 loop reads CSVGGQLNEQFF. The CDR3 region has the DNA TGCAGCGTTGGGGGGCAACTCAATGAGCAGTTCTTC.

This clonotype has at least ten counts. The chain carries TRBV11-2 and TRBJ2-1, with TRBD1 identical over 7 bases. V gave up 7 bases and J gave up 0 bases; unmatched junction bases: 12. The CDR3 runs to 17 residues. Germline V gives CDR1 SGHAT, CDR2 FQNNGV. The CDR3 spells CASTLTGNVLSYNEQFF. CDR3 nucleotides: TGTGCCAGCACCTTGACAGGGAACGTTCTCTCCTACAATGAGCAGTTCTTC. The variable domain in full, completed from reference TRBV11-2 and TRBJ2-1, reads EAGVAQSPRYKIIEKRQSVAFWCNPISGHATLYWYQQILGQGPKLLIQFQNNGVVDDSQLPKDRFSAERLKGVDSTLKIQPAKLEDSAVYLCASTLTGNVLSYNEQFFGPGTRLTVL.

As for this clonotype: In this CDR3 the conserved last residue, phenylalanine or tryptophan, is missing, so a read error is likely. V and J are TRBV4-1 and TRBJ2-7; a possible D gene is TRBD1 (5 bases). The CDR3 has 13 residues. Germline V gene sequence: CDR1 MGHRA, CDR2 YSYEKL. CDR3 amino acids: CASSFDRLYEQYI. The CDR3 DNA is TGTGCCAGCAGTTTCGACAGACTGTACGAACAGTACATC.

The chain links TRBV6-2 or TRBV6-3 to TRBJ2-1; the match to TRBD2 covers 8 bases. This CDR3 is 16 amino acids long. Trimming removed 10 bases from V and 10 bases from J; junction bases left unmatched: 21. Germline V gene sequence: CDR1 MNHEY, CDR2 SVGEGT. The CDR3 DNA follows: TGTGCCATAAGTTACCAGTTATCAGCGGGAGTGGGCGAGCAGTTCTTC. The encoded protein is CAISYQLSAGVGEQFF.

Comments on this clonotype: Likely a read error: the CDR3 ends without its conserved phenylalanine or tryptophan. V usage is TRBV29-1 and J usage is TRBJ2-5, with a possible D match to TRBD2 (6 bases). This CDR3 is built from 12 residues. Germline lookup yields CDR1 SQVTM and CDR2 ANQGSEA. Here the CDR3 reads CSVWGEQENQYL. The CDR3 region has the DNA TGTAGCGTTTGGGGGGAACAGGAGAACCAGTACCTC.

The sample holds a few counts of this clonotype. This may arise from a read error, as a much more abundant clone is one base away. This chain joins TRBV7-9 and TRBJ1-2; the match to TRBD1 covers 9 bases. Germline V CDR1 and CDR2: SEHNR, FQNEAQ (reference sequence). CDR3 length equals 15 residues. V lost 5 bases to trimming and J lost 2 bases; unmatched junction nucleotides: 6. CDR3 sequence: CASSIQGARNYGYTF. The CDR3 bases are TGTGCCAGCAGCATACAGGGGGCGCGGAACTATGGCTACACCTTC. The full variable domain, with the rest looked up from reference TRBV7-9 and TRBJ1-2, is DTGVSQNPRHKITKRGQNVTFRCDPISEHNRLYWYRQTLGQGPEFLTYFQNEAQLEKSRLLSDRFSAERPKGSFSTLEIQRTEQGDSAMYLCASSIQGARNYGYTFGSGTRLTVV.

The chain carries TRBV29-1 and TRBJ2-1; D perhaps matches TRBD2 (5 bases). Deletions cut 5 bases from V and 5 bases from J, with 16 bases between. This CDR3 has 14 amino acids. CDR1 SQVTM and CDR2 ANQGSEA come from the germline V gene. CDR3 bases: TGCAGCGTTATGCCAGGAGCGGTAGACAATGAGCAGTTCTTC. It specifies CSVMPGAVDNEQFF.

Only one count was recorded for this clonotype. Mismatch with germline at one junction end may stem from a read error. CDR3 region: CAISFGEYSNEQYF. CDR3 nucleotide sequence: TGTGCCATCAGCTTCGGGGAGTACTCCAACGAACAGTACTTC. The chain recombines TRBV11-3 with TRBJ2-7, with D possibly TRBD2 on 5 matching bases. CDR1 is SGHNT and CDR2 is YENEEA in the germline V gene. The CDR3 loop spans 14 amino acids.

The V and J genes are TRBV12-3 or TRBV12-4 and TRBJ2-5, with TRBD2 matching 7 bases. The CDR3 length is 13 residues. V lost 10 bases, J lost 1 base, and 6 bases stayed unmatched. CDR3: CANGLGIQETQYF. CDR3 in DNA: TGTGCCAACGGACTAGGGATCCAAGAGACCCAGTACTTC.

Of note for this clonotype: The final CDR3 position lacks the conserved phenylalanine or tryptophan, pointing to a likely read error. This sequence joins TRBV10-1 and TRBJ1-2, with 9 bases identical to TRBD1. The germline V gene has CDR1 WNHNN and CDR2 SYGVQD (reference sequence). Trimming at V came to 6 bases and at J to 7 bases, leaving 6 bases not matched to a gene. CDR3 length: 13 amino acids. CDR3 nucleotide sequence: TGCGCCAGCAGGGACAGGGGTAGGGGTGGCTACACCCTC. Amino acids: CASRDRGRGGYTL.

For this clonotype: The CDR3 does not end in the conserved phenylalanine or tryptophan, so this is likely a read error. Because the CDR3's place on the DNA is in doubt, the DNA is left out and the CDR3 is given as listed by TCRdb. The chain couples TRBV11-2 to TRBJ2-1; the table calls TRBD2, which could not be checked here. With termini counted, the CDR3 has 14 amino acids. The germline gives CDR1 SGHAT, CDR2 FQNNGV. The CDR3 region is CASSLEAGVNEQFL.